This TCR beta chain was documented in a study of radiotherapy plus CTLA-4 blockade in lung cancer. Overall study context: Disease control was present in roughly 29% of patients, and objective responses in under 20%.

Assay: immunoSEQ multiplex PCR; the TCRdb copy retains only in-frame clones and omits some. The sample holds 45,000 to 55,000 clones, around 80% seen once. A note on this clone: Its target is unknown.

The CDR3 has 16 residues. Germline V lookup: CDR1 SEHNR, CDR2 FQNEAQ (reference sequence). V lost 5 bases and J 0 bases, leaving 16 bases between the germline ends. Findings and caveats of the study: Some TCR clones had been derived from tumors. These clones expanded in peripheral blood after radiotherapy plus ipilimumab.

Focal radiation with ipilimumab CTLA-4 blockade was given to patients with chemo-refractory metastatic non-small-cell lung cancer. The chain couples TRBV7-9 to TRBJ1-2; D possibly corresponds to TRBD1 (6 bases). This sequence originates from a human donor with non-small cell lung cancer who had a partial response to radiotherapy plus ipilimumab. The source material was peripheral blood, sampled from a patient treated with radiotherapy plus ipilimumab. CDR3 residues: CASSPTGAFPNYGYTF. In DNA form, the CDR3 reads TGTGCCAGCAGCCCGACAGGAGCCTTCCCTAACTATGGCTACACCTTC.